Presented here are 15 T cell receptor beta chains from one specimen sequenced in a study of control samples from healthy donors and cancer patients (dated by TCRdb to the early 2020s). Receptor libraries were prepared by the immunoSEQ multiplex PCR assay. Held by TCRdb, this immuneACCESS table contains in-frame sequences only and omits some clones. Under half of the omission traces to an unresolved V gene where checked; the cause of the rest is unknown. In all, the sample holds 110,000 or so clones, and more than 80% of those were seen once. Clones ranked in the top ten supply almost 40% of the sample. The sequenced sample was blood. The origin of the receptors is a man between 50 and 59 years old in good health.

The chain is built from TRBV6-1 and TRBJ2-2; D gene unclear. With 0 bases removed from V and 4 bases from J, the gap between germline ends came to 12 bases. The germline gives CDR1 MNHNS, CDR2 SASEGT. The CDR3 has 16 amino acids. CDR3 sequence: CASSEAVGPPTGELFF. CDR3 sequence (DNA): TGTGCCAGCAGTGAAGCGGTGGGCCCTCCCACCGGGGAGCTGTTTTTT.

Comments on this clone: A junction end diverges from the germline sequence, so it may reflect a read error. This chain connects TRBV7-2 to TRBJ2-5, with D tentatively TRBD1 (5 bases). Per germline, CDR1 SGHTA and CDR2 FQGNSA. The CDR3 runs 12 residues. As DNA, the CDR3 is TGTGCCAGCAGCTCCGGACCCCTCAGGGAAGACTTC. It codes for CASSSGPLREDF.

This chain uses TRBV25-1 with TRBJ1-5; no clear D gene. Trimming shortened V by 2 bases and J by 0 bases, and 8 bases separated the two germline ends. Germline V CDR1 and CDR2: MGHDK, SYGVNS. This CDR3 is built from 15 residues. CDR3 sequence reads: CASSEGGFSNQPQHF. In DNA, the CDR3 is TGTGCCAGCAGTGAAGGCGGTTTTAGCAATCAGCCCCAGCATTTT.

This sequence joins TRBV6-5 and TRBJ2-3; D is unclear. V lost 7 bases to trimming and J lost 6 bases, with 11 bases between them. The CDR3 contains 12 residues. Germline assignment: CDR1 MNHEY and CDR2 SVGAGI. The CDR3 region is CASTRMADTQYF. The CDR3 DNA follows: TGTGCCAGCACCCGGATGGCGGATACGCAGTATTTT.

The chain links TRBV11-3 to TRBJ2-3; TRBD2 matches at 11 bases. The CDR3 consists of 15 residues. V shed 4 bases, J shed 0 bases, and the junction held 0 bases outside the gene matches. Per germline, CDR1 SGHNT and CDR2 YENEEA. The CDR3 here is CASSSSGGSTDTQYF. CDR3 bases: TGTGCCAGCAGCTCTAGCGGGGGGAGCACAGATACGCAGTATTTT.

This clone was seen just once. The chain employs TRBV27 and TRBJ1-1, with 8 bases fitting TRBD1. Germline lookup yields CDR1 MNHEY and CDR2 SMNVEV (reference sequence). The junction had 4 bases not matched to a gene; V was cut back by 7 bases and J by 0 bases. The length of the CDR3 is 14 residues. The CDR3 protein is CASNDRGLNTEAFF. For the CDR3, the DNA is TGTGCCAGCAATGACAGGGGTTTGAACACTGAAGCTTTCTTT.

This chain connects TRBV10-3 to TRBJ1-6, with a possible D match to TRBD1 (5 bases). V gave up 11 bases and J gave up 4 bases, with 12 bases separating them. The germline V gene has CDR1 ENHRY and CDR2 SYGVKD. CDR3 length: 13 residues. The CDR3 nucleotides are TGTGCCGGCTCGGACACGTATAATTCACCCCTCCACTTT. It encodes CAGSDTYNSPLHF.

This clone turned up a few times. Other DNA variants within this sample encode the same CDR3. The chain has TRBV18 and TRBJ2-7; perhaps TRBD2 as D (5 bases). There are 12 residues in the CDR3. Trimming took 3 bases from V and 7 from J, leaving 10 bases between them. From germline, CDR1 is KGHSH and CDR2 LQKENI. The CDR3 protein is CASSPPEGEQYF. The DNA for the CDR3 is TGTGCCAGCTCACCCCCCGAGGGTGAGCAGTACTTC.

The rearrangement joins TRBV7-2 to TRBJ2-3; D is unclear. Germline CDR1 SGHTA, CDR2 FQGNSA. CDR3 length: 15 amino acids. Trimming pared 3 bases from V and 4 bases from J, leaving 14 bases between. CDR3 loop: CASSLGTPNSDTQYF. The DNA for the CDR3 is TGTGCCAGCAGCTTGGGCACCCCCAACTCAGATACGCAGTATTTT.

The J gene is TRBJ2-7, the V gene TRBV2; no clear D gene. The CDR3 has 10 amino acids. Germline CDR1 and CDR2: SNHLY and FYNNEI. V dropped 8 bases and J dropped 2 bases, with 4 bases sitting between them. CDR3 DNA: TGTGCCAGCGCTACCTACGAGCAGTACTTC. Residues: CASATYEQYF.

The genes are TRBV6-6 and TRBJ1-1; D is perhaps TRBD1 (6 bases). Trimming stripped 4 bases from V and 7 bases from J, with 16 bases between. This CDR3 region has 14 residues. Germline V gives CDR1 MNHNY, CDR2 SVGAGI (reference sequence). CDR3 in amino acids: CASSWGHSDSEAFF. The CDR3 nucleotides are TGTGCCAGCAGTTGGGGACATAGCGATAGTGAAGCTTTCTTT.

This chain joins TRBV5-6 and TRBJ2-5; 9 bases are a match to TRBD1. The CDR3 has 15 amino acids. The germline CDR1 and CDR2 sequences are SGHDT and YYEEEE. J lost 3 bases, V lost 3 bases, and 6 bases had no gene match. For the CDR3, the DNA is TGTGCCAGCAGCTACTACAGGGGGCGCGAAGAGACCCAGTACTTC. It specifies CASSYYRGREETQYF.

The gene calls are TRBV6-5 and TRBJ2-1, with D possibly being TRBD2 (5 bases). Per germline, CDR1 MNHEY and CDR2 SVGAGI. V lost 2 bases and J 7 bases, leaving 15 bases between the germline ends. The CDR3 spans 15 residues. The CDR3 sequence: CASSYMGAGRNEQFF. The CDR3 coding sequence is TGTGCCAGCAGTTACATGGGAGCAGGAAGGAATGAGCAGTTCTTC.

This chain uses TRBV10-3 with TRBJ2-3; 7 bases agree with TRBD1. Germline trimming cut 4 bases from V and 5 bases from J; bases unmatched to any gene: 9. The CDR3 has 15 residues. Germline V gene lookup returns CDR1 ENHRY and CDR2 SYGVKD. The CDR3 is CAISGRQGLGDTQYF. Written as DNA, the CDR3 is TGTGCCATCAGTGGCCGACAGGGTTTAGGAGATACGCAGTATTTT.

In its sample, this clone was seen once. The chain links TRBV9 to TRBJ2-1; D call uncertain. V lost 2 bases to trimming and J lost 1 base, with 10 bases between them. CDR1 and CDR2 from the germline V gene are SGDLS and YYNGEE. The CDR3 consists of 15 residues. As DNA, the CDR3 is TGTGCCAGCAGCGTCTTGGCGGAGTCCTACAATGAGCAGTTCTTC. This sequence encodes CASSVLAESYNEQFF.